Listed below are T cell receptor beta chains from one sample, sequenced in a study of blood T cell repertoires in COVID-19. Measured with immunoSEQ multiplex PCR; TCRdb has only the in-frame clones, and not every one. The profile shows 100,000 to 150,000 clones, approximately 74% of them singletons. Sample: peripheral blood. These receptors came from a woman aged 70-85 years with acute or convalescent COVID-19. The CDR3 runs from the conserved cysteine through the conserved F or W. A D gene is named only where the DNA matches it firmly. Size tells how often a clone was seen (once, few, many) or the class of an expanded clone, and some rows leave it out.

clone size,CDR3 length,V gene,J gene,D gene,CDR3 DNA,CDR3 protein
few,18,TRBV12-5,TRBJ2-1,TRBD2,TGTGCTAGTGCCCCGGGACTAGCGGGAGGGGGGATTTCCAATGAGCAGTTCTTC,CASAPGLAGGGISNEQFF
few,15,TRBV5-1,TRBJ2-7,NA,TGCGCCAGCAGCCTGGACCCAAGGAGCTCCTACGAGCAGTACTTC,CASSLDPRSSYEQYF
NA,13,TRBV12-5,TRBJ1-2,NA,TGTGCTAGTGGTTTGGCCAGTTCCTTGGGCTACACCTTC,CASGLASSLGYTF
NA,10,TRBV20-1,TRBJ1-4,NA,TGCAGTGCTAGCGGGGAAAAACTGTTTTTT,CSASGEKLFF
many,14,TRBV6-4,TRBJ2-2,NA,TGTGCCAGCAGTGCCCAGGGCGACACCGGGGAGCTGTTTTTT,CASSAQGDTGELFF
NA,16,TRBV7-8,TRBJ2-1,TRBD2,TGTGCCAGCAGCCTTCCCCAGGCGGGGGGTGACAATGAGCAGTTCTTC,CASSLPQAGGDNEQFF
many,15,TRBV28,TRBJ2-7,NA,TGTGCCAGCAGTTTATGGGGGCAGGGGAAGGTCGAGCAGTACTTC,CASSLWGQGKVEQYF
NA,18,TRBV9,TRBJ2-3,TRBD2,TGTGCCAGCAGCCCCCGGGAGGGGGGCGGGTTAAGCACAGATACGCAGTATTTT,CASSPREGGGLSTDTQYF
NA,15,TRBV28,TRBJ2-7,TRBD1,TGTGCCACCCTCGGAGGGGACAGGACCTCCTACGAGCAGTACTTC,CATLGGDRTSYEQYF
NA,16,TRBV7-9,TRBJ2-2,NA,TGTGCCAGCAGCTTAGTAGGTCAGGGTGGCACCGGGGAGCTGTTTTTT,CASSLVGQGGTGELFF
NA,15,TRBV27,TRBJ2-2,NA,TGTGCCAGCAGTTTAGAGGGCTTGGACACCGGGGAGCTGTTTTTT,CASSLEGLDTGELFF
NA,14,TRBV5-1,TRBJ2-7,TRBD2,TGCGCCAGCAGCTCCCTGGCGAGCGGGGGCGAGCAGTACTTC,CASSSLASGGEQYF
once,14,TRBV5-1,TRBJ2-7,TRBD1,TGCGCCAGCAGCTTGGGGACAGGATTCTACGAGCAGTACTTC,CASSLGTGFYEQYF
NA,17,TRBV7-9,TRBJ2-2,TRBD2,TGTGCCAGCAGCTCCGCCGTGACTAGCGGGAGGACCGGGGAGCTGTTTTTT,CASSSAVTSGRTGELFF
NA,14,TRBV2,TRBJ2-7,TRBD2,TGTGCCAGCAGACTAGCGGGGGTGAACTACGAGCAGTACTTC,CASRLAGVNYEQYF
NA,14,TRBV7-2,TRBJ2-1,NA,TGTGCCAGCAGCTTAAACTCTAGTTACAATGAGCAGTTCTTC,CASSLNSSYNEQFF
NA,15,TRBV30,TRBJ2-3,NA,TGTGCCTGGAGTGTTTTACCTAATCCCACAGATACGCAGTATTTT,CAWSVLPNPTDTQYF
NA,15,TRBV5-1,TRBJ1-2,NA,TGCGCCAGCAGCTTTCAAGGGGGTGAGATCTATGGCTACACCTTC,CASSFQGGEIYGYTF
NA,24,TRBV5-1,TRBJ2-1,TRBD2,TGCGCCAGCAGCCTGGCGTCCGGGACAGGGGTAACTAGCGGGAGGGCCACCGGCTACAATGAGCAGTTCTTC,CASSLASGTGVTSGRATGYNEQFF
NA,17,TRBV12-5,TRBJ2-5,TRBD1,TGTGCTAGTGGTTTGGTACTTCTTGGCAGGGGGCACGAGACCCAGTACTTC,CASGLVLLGRGHETQYF
NA,13,TRBV7-9,TRBJ1-1,NA,TGTGCCAGCAGCCTACAGGGAGACACTGAAGCTTTCTTT,CASSLQGDTEAFF
NA,15,TRBV20-1,TRBJ2-5,TRBD2,TGCAGTGCTAGTCACCTAGCGGGGGGCCAAGAGACCCAGTACTTC,CSASHLAGGQETQYF
many,13,TRBV6-1,TRBJ2-3,NA,TGTGCCAGCAGTGAACGGGGACTGGATACGCAGTATTTT,CASSERGLDTQYF
few,16,TRBV19,TRBJ2-7,NA,TGTGCCAGTAGTCCGAGGGTAGGGCTAGACCTCTACGAGCAGTACTTC,CASSPRVGLDLYEQYF
NA,14,TRBV7-2,TRBJ1-3,NA,TGTGCCAGCAGCCCGGACATCTCTGGAAACACCATATATTTT,CASSPDISGNTIYF
NA,14,TRBV4-3,TRBJ2-7,NA,TGCGCCAGCAGCCAAGATATCACGGGCTACGAGCAGTACTTC,CASSQDITGYEQYF
NA,15,TRBV6-2/TRBV6-3,TRBJ2-1,NA,TGTGCCAGCAGCCCCAGAGGGAGACCCTACAATGAGCAGTTCTTC,CASSPRGRPYNEQFF
NA,18,TRBV11-3,TRBJ2-1,TRBD2,TGTGCCAGCAGCAACTACGCAGGGACTAGCGGGAGGCTGCATGAGCAGTTCTTC,CASSNYAGTSGRLHEQFF
NA,15,TRBV4-2,TRBJ1-3,NA,TGTGCCAGCAGGGGCAAGTCCGGCTCTGGAAACACCATATATTTT,CASRGKSGSGNTIYF
NA,14,TRBV29-1,TRBJ1-1,NA,TGCAGCGCCAGAGACAGCCTCCTGAACACTGAAGCTTTCTTT,CSARDSLLNTEAFF
once,13,TRBV6-5,TRBJ2-7,NA,TGTGCCAGCAGAAAGGGACATACCTACGAGCAGTACTTC,CASRKGHTYEQYF
few,15,TRBV4-1,TRBJ2-7,TRBD1,TGCGCCAGCAGCCAAGCCGGGACAGGGGCCTACGAGCAGTACTTC,CASSQAGTGAYEQYF
NA,15,TRBV19,TRBJ2-6,NA,TGTGCCAGTAGTGGGGGGAATGCCGGGGCCAACGTCCTGACTTTC,CASSGGNAGANVLTF
NA,15,TRBV6-5,TRBJ1-2,NA,TGTGCCAGCAGACCCCTCCTCTCGCCAGGGAACGGCTACACCTTC,CASRPLLSPGNGYTF
NA,16,TRBV18,TRBJ1-1,TRBD1,TGTGCCAGCTCACCGGGACAGGGGTATGATGGGACTGAAGCTTTCTTT,CASSPGQGYDGTEAFF
NA,14,TRBV19,TRBJ2-1,NA,TGTGCCACCCGTCCCGTGGCTGAATACAATGAGCAGTTCTTC,CATRPVAEYNEQFF
NA,13,TRBV7-8,TRBJ1-2,NA,TGTGCCAGCAGCTTAGCCAGGGCGGATGGCTACACCTTC,CASSLARADGYTF
NA,14,TRBV3-1/TRBV3-2,TRBJ1-3,NA,TGTGCCAGCAGCCCGACAGCTCCTGGAAACACCATATATTTT,CASSPTAPGNTIYF
few,11,TRBV12-3/TRBV12-4,TRBJ1-5,NA,TGTGCCAGCAGTTTCGATCAGCCCCAGCATTTT,CASSFDQPQHF
few,15,TRBV11-2,TRBJ1-6,NA,TGTGCCAGCAGCTTAGATCCGGCCAGGAATTCACCCCTCCACTTT,CASSLDPARNSPLHF
once,15,TRBV10-3,TRBJ1-4,TRBD1,TGTGCCATCAGTCCAGGGGGCGGGGTTGGGGAAAAACTGTTTTTT,CAISPGGGVGEKLFF
once,14,TRBV7-2,TRBJ1-1,NA,TGTGCCAGCAGCTCCCCATCGGTGCTCACTGAAGCTTTCTTT,CASSSPSVLTEAFF
few,18,TRBV6-2/TRBV6-3,TRBJ1-5,TRBD1,TGTGCCAGCAGTTACCTCGGGACAGGGGGCTTTAGCAATCAGCCCCAGCATTTT,CASSYLGTGGFSNQPQHF
NA,14,TRBV5-1,TRBJ1-1,TRBD1,TGCGCCAGCAGCCCGGACAGGGCCCACACTGAAGCTTTCTTT,CASSPDRAHTEAFF
NA,17,TRBV13,TRBJ2-7,TRBD2,TGTGCCAGCAGCTTTATCAGTTCGGCGGGAGGCCCCACGGAGCAGTACTTC,CASSFISSAGGPTEQYF
NA,17,TRBV4-3,TRBJ1-4,TRBD1,TGCGCCAGCAGCCAAGATCGCGGAGGGGGCGGGGACGAAAAACTGTTTTTT,CASSQDRGGGGDEKLFF
NA,14,TRBV7-9,TRBJ2-1,NA,TGTGCCAGCAGCCAGGGCCTTGCCACCAATGAGCAGTTCTTC,CASSQGLATNEQFF
few,12,TRBV12-3/TRBV12-4,TRBJ1-1,NA,TGTGCCAGCAGCCGCAGGGTCTCTGAAGCTTTCTTT,CASSRRVSEAFF
NA,15,TRBV18,TRBJ2-3,TRBD1,TGTGCCAGCTCACCCACCGGGACAGGTGTAGATACGCAGTATTTT,CASSPTGTGVDTQYF
NA,16,TRBV5-6,TRBJ1-6,NA,TGTGCCAGCAGCTTGGGGCTGGGGGCGCGAAATTCACCCCTCCACTTT,CASSLGLGARNSPLHF
NA,12,TRBV5-4,TRBJ2-7,NA,TGTGCCAGCGGTAGGGGATCCTACGAGCAGTACTTC,CASGRGSYEQYF